A selection of T cell receptor beta chains follows, all from one sample in a study of shared clonotypes between healthy human individuals. The protocol was immunoSEQ multiplex PCR, while the TCRdb copy is restricted to in-frame clones and leaves out a portion. In the table there are 550,000 to 700,000 clones, roughly 73% of which are singletons. The sequenced sample was memory CD4+ T cells sorted from blood. The receptors derive from a woman aged 25 to 45 in good health. Each CDR3 is given with its conserved first and last residue. The D gene is left open where the match is weak. Expanded clones are given a class, and other clones once, few, many or no size at all.

cdr3_aa: CASSPDRGREGQDEQFF
cdr3_nt: TGTGCCAGCTCACCCGACCGAGGGCGGGAGGGCCAGGATGAGCAGTTCTTC
d_call: TRBD2
clone_size: -
j_call: TRBJ2-1
v_call: TRBV18

cdr3_aa: CASSATRDSSYEQYF
cdr3_nt: TGCGCCAGCAGCGCCACCCGGGACAGCTCCTACGAGCAGTACTTC
d_call: TRBD1
clone_size: -
j_call: TRBJ2-7
v_call: TRBV5-1

cdr3_aa: CASSLYLLPYEQYF
cdr3_nt: TGTGCCAGCAGTTTATACCTCCTCCCCTACGAGCAGTACTTC
d_call: -
clone_size: -
j_call: TRBJ2-7
v_call: TRBV28

cdr3_aa: CASSGILAVGELFF
cdr3_nt: TGTGCCAGCAGTGGAATCCTAGCGGTCGGGGAGCTGTTTTTT
d_call: TRBD2
clone_size: -
j_call: TRBJ2-2
v_call: TRBV6-1

cdr3_aa: CASSFWGAPGANVLTF
cdr3_nt: TGTGCCAGCAGTTTTTGGGGGGCACCGGGGGCCAACGTCCTGACTTTC
d_call: -
clone_size: -
j_call: TRBJ2-6
v_call: TRBV27

cdr3_aa: CASSVPSTGRGGYTF
cdr3_nt: TGTGCCAGCAGTGTGCCATCGACAGGTCGTGGGGGCTACACCTTC
d_call: -
clone_size: -
j_call: TRBJ1-2
v_call: TRBV6-1

cdr3_aa: CASSPQTDSNQPQHF
cdr3_nt: TGTGCCAGCAGTCCGCAGACGGATAGCAATCAGCCCCAGCATTTT
d_call: -
clone_size: once
j_call: TRBJ1-5
v_call: TRBV6-1

cdr3_aa: CASSLKGLGTSAQRGDEQYF
cdr3_nt: TGTGCCAGCAGCTTAAAGGGGCTTGGGACTAGCGCCCAAAGGGGGGACGAGCAGTACTTC
d_call: TRBD2
clone_size: few
j_call: TRBJ2-7
v_call: TRBV7-8

cdr3_aa: CASSHRSSYNEQFF
cdr3_nt: TGCGCCAGCAGCCACCGGAGCTCCTACAATGAGCAGTTCTTC
d_call: -
clone_size: -
j_call: TRBJ2-1
v_call: TRBV4-1

cdr3_aa: CASSSANGNSETQYF
cdr3_nt: TGTGCCAGCAGCTCAGCAAACGGAAACAGCGAGACCCAGTACTTC
d_call: -
clone_size: -
j_call: TRBJ2-5
v_call: TRBV7-2

cdr3_aa: CASSLELAAAINQPQHF
cdr3_nt: TGTGCCAGCAGCTTAGAACTGGCGGCAGCAATTAATCAGCCCCAGCATTTT
d_call: -
clone_size: many
j_call: TRBJ1-5
v_call: TRBV7-8

cdr3_aa: CASSPAAHYEQYF
cdr3_nt: TGTGCCAGCAGCCCTGCGGCCCACTACGAGCAGTACTTC
d_call: -
clone_size: -
j_call: TRBJ2-7
v_call: TRBV11-2

cdr3_aa: CASSLGGGIGELFF
cdr3_nt: TGTGCCAGCAGTTTAGGAGGGGGAATCGGGGAGCTGTTTTTT
d_call: -
clone_size: few
j_call: TRBJ2-2
v_call: TRBV28

cdr3_aa: CASSEVGQYNQPQHF
cdr3_nt: TGTGCCAGCAGCGAGGTAGGACAGTACAATCAGCCCCAGCATTTT
d_call: -
clone_size: -
j_call: TRBJ1-5
v_call: TRBV28

cdr3_aa: CASSLGLVSGTDTQYF
cdr3_nt: TGCGCCAGCAGCTTGGGGCTCGTTAGCGGCACAGATACGCAGTATTTT
d_call: -
clone_size: few
j_call: TRBJ2-3
v_call: TRBV5-1

cdr3_aa: CASSDRLQGVSHEQYF
cdr3_nt: TGTGCCAGCAGTGACCGGCTACAGGGGGTTTCTCACGAGCAGTACTTC
d_call: TRBD1
clone_size: once
j_call: TRBJ2-7
v_call: TRBV6-1

cdr3_aa: CASSIRESNQPQHF
cdr3_nt: TGTGCCAGTAGTATAAGGGAGAGCAATCAGCCCCAGCATTTT
d_call: -
clone_size: few
j_call: TRBJ1-5
v_call: TRBV19

cdr3_aa: CSAYFYTQYF
cdr3_nt: TGCAGTGCCTACTTTTATACGCAGTATTTT
d_call: -
clone_size: -
j_call: TRBJ2-3
v_call: TRBV20-1

cdr3_aa: CASCWSGQGTYEQYF
cdr3_nt: TGTGCCAGCTGTTGGTCGGGACAGGGGACCTACGAGCAGTACTTC
d_call: TRBD1
clone_size: once
j_call: TRBJ2-7
v_call: TRBV5-6

cdr3_aa: CASSYGRTNTEAFF
cdr3_nt: TGTGCCAGCAGTTACGGCAGGACGAACACTGAAGCTTTCTTT
d_call: -
clone_size: once
j_call: TRBJ1-1
v_call: TRBV6-5

cdr3_aa: CASSLAVSLGSEQFF
cdr3_nt: TGTGCCAGCAGCTTGGCCGTCTCGTTAGGCTCTGAGCAGTTCTTC
d_call: -
clone_size: -
j_call: TRBJ2-1
v_call: TRBV5-8

cdr3_aa: CATHGQGQETQYF
cdr3_nt: TGTGCCACTCACGGACAGGGCCAAGAGACCCAGTACTTC
d_call: TRBD1
clone_size: -
j_call: TRBJ2-5
v_call: TRBV19

cdr3_aa: CASDLRSDYNEQFF
cdr3_nt: TGTGCCAGCGATCTGAGGAGTGACTACAATGAGCAGTTCTTC
d_call: -
clone_size: few
j_call: TRBJ2-1
v_call: TRBV2

cdr3_aa: CASNPGYSGNTIYF
cdr3_nt: TGTGCCAGCAACCCAGGGTACTCTGGAAACACCATATATTTT
d_call: -
clone_size: -
j_call: TRBJ1-3
v_call: TRBV2

cdr3_aa: CASSSAGGGSYEQYF
cdr3_nt: TGTGCCAGCAGTAGCGCAGGGGGCGGGAGCTACGAGCAGTACTTC
d_call: -
clone_size: few
j_call: TRBJ2-7
v_call: TRBV28

cdr3_aa: CARPRGGARGRFTEAFF
cdr3_nt: TGTGCCAGACCTCGAGGCGGGGCCAGGGGGCGGTTCACTGAAGCTTTCTTT
d_call: TRBD1
clone_size: -
j_call: TRBJ1-1
v_call: TRBV19

cdr3_aa: CASSTGIRSRDSPLHF
cdr3_nt: TGCGCCAGCAGCACGGGGATCAGGTCAAGGGATTCACCCCTCCACTTT
d_call: -
clone_size: -
j_call: TRBJ1-6
v_call: TRBV5-1

cdr3_aa: CASSFRTGSDNEQFF
cdr3_nt: TGTGCCAGCAGCTTTAGGACAGGGAGCGACAATGAGCAGTTCTTC
d_call: TRBD1
clone_size: -
j_call: TRBJ2-1
v_call: TRBV7-9

cdr3_aa: CASRPGTGVVEQYF
cdr3_nt: TGTGCCAGCAGGCCCGGGACAGGGGTAGTCGAGCAGTACTTC
d_call: TRBD1
clone_size: -
j_call: TRBJ2-7
v_call: TRBV6-5

cdr3_aa: CASSEGWMSYNEQFF
cdr3_nt: TGTGCCAGCAGTGAAGGCTGGATGTCCTACAATGAGCAGTTCTTC
d_call: -
clone_size: -
j_call: TRBJ2-1
v_call: TRBV6-1

cdr3_aa: CASNTIGGIGTEAFF
cdr3_nt: TGTGCCAGCAATACCATAGGGGGTATTGGCACTGAAGCTTTCTTT
d_call: -
clone_size: once
j_call: TRBJ1-1
v_call: TRBV28

cdr3_aa: CASSVGSTYEQYF
cdr3_nt: TGTGCCAGCAGCGTAGGATCAACCTACGAGCAGTACTTC
d_call: -
clone_size: -
j_call: TRBJ2-7
v_call: TRBV9